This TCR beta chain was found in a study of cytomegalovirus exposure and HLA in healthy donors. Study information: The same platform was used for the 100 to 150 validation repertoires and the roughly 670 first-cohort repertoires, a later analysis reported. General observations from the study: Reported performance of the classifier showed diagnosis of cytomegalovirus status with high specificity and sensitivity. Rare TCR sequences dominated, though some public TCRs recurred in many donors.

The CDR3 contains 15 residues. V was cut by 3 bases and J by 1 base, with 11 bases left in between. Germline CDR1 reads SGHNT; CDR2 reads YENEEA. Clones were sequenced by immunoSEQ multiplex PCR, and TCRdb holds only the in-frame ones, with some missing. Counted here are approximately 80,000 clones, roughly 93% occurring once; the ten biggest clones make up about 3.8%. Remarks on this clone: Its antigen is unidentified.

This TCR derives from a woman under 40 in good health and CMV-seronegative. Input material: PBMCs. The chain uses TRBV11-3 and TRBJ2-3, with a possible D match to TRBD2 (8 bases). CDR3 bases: TGTGCCAGCAGCTTCGGGAGGGGGCGCACAGATACGCAGTATTTT. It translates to CASSFGRGRTDTQYF. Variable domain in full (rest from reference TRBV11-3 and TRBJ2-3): EAGVVQSPRYKIIEKKQPVAFWCNPISGHNTLYWYLQNLGQGPELLIRYENEEAVDDSQLPKDRFSAERLKGVDSTLKIQPAELGDSAVYLCASSFGRGRTDTQYFGPGTRLTVL.